This paragraph covers one T cell receptor beta chain sequence. This sample is drawn from a study of long-term antiretroviral therapy in people with HIV. It was version v3.0 of the immunoSEQ assay that was run at survey level. Repertoires were generated with immunoSEQ multiplex PCR, while TCRdb's copy carries only in-frame clones and drops some. This table has tens of thousands of clones, over 80% appearing once. The CDR3 covers 15 residues. Germline loops: CDR1 MNHEY, CDR2 SMNVEV (reference sequence). V shed 2 bases, J shed 4 bases, and the junction held 8 bases outside the gene matches. The sample here was unsorted PBMCs, taken 0.8 years before starting antiretroviral therapy. This clonotype was obtained from a man aged 18 to 30 with HIV. The chain couples TRBV27 to TRBJ2-7; 7 bases are a match to TRBD2. CDR3 coding DNA: TGTGCCAGCAGTTTAAATGGCGGGGGTGCTTACGAGCAGTACTTC. Translated, it gives CASSLNGGGAYEQYF.